These 5 T cell receptor beta chains share one sample of origin, sequenced in a study of T cell repertoires in cytomegalovirus infection. TCRdb itself ran the reads through MiXCR, one entry per CDR3 protein. In the table there are some 280,000 distinct CDR3 sequences, roughly 13% of which are singletons. Sample: PBMCs. The source of these receptors is a human donor in good health (CMV status not recorded). Some clones in this sample may be carry-over from other donors' samples.

This clonotype was counted only a few times. In DNA, the CDR3 is TGTGCCAGCAGTTTTCCCCCCCGGAACGACAATGAGCAGTTCTTC. Amino acids: CASSFPPRNDNEQFF. The V call is TRBV28, the J call TRBJ2-1, with D unresolved. V dropped 3 bases and J dropped 5 bases, with 14 bases sitting between them. The CDR3 is 15 residues long. Per the germline V gene, CDR1 is MDHEN and CDR2 is SYDVKM.

This clonotype showed up many times. The chain combines TRBV28 with TRBJ1-5; 10 bases map to TRBD1. The CDR3 sequence is 15 residues long. The V gene's germline CDR1 is MDHEN and CDR2 SYDVKM. Trimming at V came to 5 bases and at J to 6 bases, leaving 7 bases not matched to a gene. CDR3 nucleotides: TGTGCCAGCAGTCCCACCGGGACAGGGGTTCAGCCCCAGCATTTT. This codes for CASSPTGTGVQPQHF.

A remark on this clonotype: A much bigger clone sits one base away, suggesting this may be a read error. The CDR3 ends on some other residue instead of the conserved phenylalanine or tryptophan, so this is likely a read error. The chain links TRBV7-3 to TRBJ2-1; TRBD2 is a possible D gene (6 bases). The length of the CDR3 is 14 residues. Per the germline V gene, CDR1 is SGHTA and CDR2 is FQGTGA. Trimming took 5 bases from V and 2 from J, leaving 10 bases between them. Written as DNA, the CDR3 is TGTGCCAGCAGCCCGGCGGGAACCTACAATGAGCAGTTCTTA. This sequence encodes CASSPAGTYNEQFL.

This clonotype was counted at least ten times. This chain uses TRBV19 with TRBJ1-2, with no clear D. Trimming took 8 bases from V and 4 from J, leaving 14 bases between them. Germline V gives CDR1 LNHDA, CDR2 SQIVND (reference sequence). The CDR3 length is 13 residues. CDR3 loop: CASSPDGLYGYTF. CDR3 sequence (DNA): TGTGCCAGTTCCCCTGACGGCCTCTATGGCTACACCTTC.

There are many counts of this clonotype. The chain links TRBV7-9 to TRBJ2-6; 7 nucleotides agree with TRBD2. The CDR3 has 16 amino acids. V gave up 5 bases and J gave up 9 bases; unmatched junction bases: 13. Per germline, CDR1 SEHNR and CDR2 FQNEAQ (reference sequence). DNA of the CDR3: TGTGCCAGCAGCCCCCTTGCGGGACTACCTTTCAACGTCCTGACTTTC. Translated, it gives CASSPLAGLPFNVLTF. Combining the CDR3 with reference TRBV7-9 and TRBJ2-6 gives the whole variable domain DTGVSQNPRHKITKRGQNVTFRCDPISEHNRLYWYRQTLGQGPEFLTYFQNEAQLEKSRLLSDRFSAERPKGSFSTLEIQRTEQGDSAMYLCASSPLAGLPFNVLTFGAGSRLTVL.